This T cell receptor beta chain derives from a study of blood T cells in healthy people across ages. Using a J-beta primer mix together with a sample-barcoded 5' primer, a second PCR was run for roughly 6 to 12 cycles. MiXCR, applied by TCRdb to the 5' RACE reads, yields one record per CDR3 protein. The data hold hundreds of thousands of distinct CDR3 sequences, with roughly 50% observed a single time. The CDR3 contains 16 residues. CDR1 is SGHTA, CDR2 FQGNSA, per germline. V was shortened by 7 bases and J by 4 bases, with 20 bases between the two germline ends. The sample consisted of blood. This sequence was found in a man aged 25 to 40 in good health. The chain is built from TRBV7-2 and TRBJ2-1; D perhaps matches TRBD1 (6 bases). CDR3 nucleotide sequence: TGTGCCAGCAACTCTATGAAAGGGGGTTTGTACAATGAGCAGTTCTTC. This gives the protein CASNSMKGGLYNEQFF.